This TCR beta chain is from a study of blood T cells in healthy people across ages. Study observations and caveats: Changes seen in expanded clonotypes were possibly confounded by donor CMV status left unknown. The fall in TCR beta diversity per million T cells was roughly linear with age.

A word on this clonotype: Its antigen is not known.

Through a sample-barcoded 5' primer and a J-beta primer mix, a second PCR was run for roughly 6 to 12 cycles. TCRdb reprocessed the 5' RACE reads with MiXCR, giving one entry per CDR3 protein. The table includes approximately 690,000 distinct CDR3 sequences, 58% detected once. The CDR3 length is 14 residues. The germline V gene encodes CDR1 SNHLY and CDR2 FYNNEI. Deletions cut 9 bases from V and 2 bases from J, with 13 bases between. Each individual donor underwent a draw of ten milliliters of peripheral blood. The chain uses TRBV2 and TRBJ2-2, with D perhaps matching TRBD1 (6 bases). The sequencing sample was made of blood. The receptor was derived from a man aged 55 to 70 in good health. DNA for the CDR3: TGTGCCAGTCACAGGGAGCCCAACACCGGGGAGCTGTTTTTT. Translating it yields CASHREPNTGELFF.